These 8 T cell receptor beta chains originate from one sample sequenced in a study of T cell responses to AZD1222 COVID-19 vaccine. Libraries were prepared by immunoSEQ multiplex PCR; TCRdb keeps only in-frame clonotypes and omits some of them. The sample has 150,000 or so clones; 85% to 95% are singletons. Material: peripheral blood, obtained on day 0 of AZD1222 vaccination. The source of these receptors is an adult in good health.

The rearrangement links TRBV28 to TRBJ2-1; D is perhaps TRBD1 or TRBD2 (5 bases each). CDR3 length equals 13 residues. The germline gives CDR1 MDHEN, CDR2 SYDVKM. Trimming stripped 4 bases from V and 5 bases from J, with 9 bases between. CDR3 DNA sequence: TGTGCCAGCAGTTATGGGGGAGACAATGAGCAGTTCTTC. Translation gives CASSYGGDNEQFF.

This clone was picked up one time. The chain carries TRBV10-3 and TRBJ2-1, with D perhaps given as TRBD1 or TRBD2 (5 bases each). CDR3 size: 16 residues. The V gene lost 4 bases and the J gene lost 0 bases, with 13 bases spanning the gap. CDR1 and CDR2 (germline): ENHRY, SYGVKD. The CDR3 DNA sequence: TGTGCCATCAGTGTTACCGGGACCCACTCCTACAATGAGCAGTTCTTC. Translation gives CAISVTGTHSYNEQFF.

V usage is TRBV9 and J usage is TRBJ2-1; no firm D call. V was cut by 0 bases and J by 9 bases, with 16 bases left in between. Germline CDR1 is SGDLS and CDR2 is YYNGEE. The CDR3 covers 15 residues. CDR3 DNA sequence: TGTGCCAGCAGCGTAGCTCAACAGCCACTGGGTGAGCAGTTCTTC. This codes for CASSVAQQPLGEQFF.

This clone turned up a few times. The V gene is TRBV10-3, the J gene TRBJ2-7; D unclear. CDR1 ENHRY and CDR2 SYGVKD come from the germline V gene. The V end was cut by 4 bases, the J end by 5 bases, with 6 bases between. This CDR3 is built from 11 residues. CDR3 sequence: CAISVRDEQYF. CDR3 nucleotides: TGTGCCATCAGTGTCCGGGACGAGCAGTACTTC.

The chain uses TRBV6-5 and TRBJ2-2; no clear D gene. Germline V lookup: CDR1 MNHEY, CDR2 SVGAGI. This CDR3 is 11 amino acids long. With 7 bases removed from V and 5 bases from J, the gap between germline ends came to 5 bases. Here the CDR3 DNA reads TGTGCCAGCATTAATACCGGGGAGCTGTTTTTT. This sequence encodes CASINTGELFF.

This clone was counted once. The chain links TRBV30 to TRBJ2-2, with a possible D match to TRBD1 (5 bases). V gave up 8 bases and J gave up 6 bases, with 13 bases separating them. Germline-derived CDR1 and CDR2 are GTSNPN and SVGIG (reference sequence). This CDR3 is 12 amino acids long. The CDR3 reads CARTSPAGELFF. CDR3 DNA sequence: TGTGCCCGGACAAGTCCGGCCGGGGAGCTGTTTTTT.

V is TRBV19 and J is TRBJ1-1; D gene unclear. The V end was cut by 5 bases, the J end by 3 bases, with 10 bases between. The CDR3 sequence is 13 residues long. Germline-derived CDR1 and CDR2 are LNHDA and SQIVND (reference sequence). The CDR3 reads CASSVRHDTEAFF. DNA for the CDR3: TGTGCCAGTAGTGTGAGACACGACACTGAAGCTTTCTTT.

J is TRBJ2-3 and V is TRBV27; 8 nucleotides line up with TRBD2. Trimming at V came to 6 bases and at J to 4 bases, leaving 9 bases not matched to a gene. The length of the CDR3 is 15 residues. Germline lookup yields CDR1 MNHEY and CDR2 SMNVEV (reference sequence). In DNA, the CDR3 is TGTGCCAGCAGCCCGAGCGGGAGAGGGTCAGATACGCAGTATTTT. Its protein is CASSPSGRGSDTQYF.